This T cell receptor beta chain appears in the sequencing data of a study of blood T cell repertoires in COVID-19. The age range of participants was about 18 to 95 years, with residence in about 25 US areas. Researchers sorted participants into cohorts using their self-reported clinical history. Under the authors' procedure: Amplification with reference gene primers provided the estimates of nucleated cell counts. Only in-frame clones appear in the TCRdb table, and some are missing; sequencing was by immunoSEQ multiplex PCR. That table is the source of V, J and clone size, and D and trimming were worked out from the DNA. The data show hundreds of thousands of clones, with roughly 89% seen just once and just under 9% held by the top ten. The CDR3 is made up of 15 amino acids. Trimming pared 0 bases from V and 7 bases from J, leaving 12 bases between. The germline V gene has CDR1 SGHAT and CDR2 FQNNGV.

The clonotype comes from a young woman who had recovered from COVID-19. The sample taken for sequencing was PBMCs or T cells enriched from blood (not recorded which). The chain recombines TRBV11-2 with TRBJ2-2; D not certain. The chain's CDR3 is CASSLEAPFRGELFF. As DNA, the CDR3 is TGTGCCAGCAGCTTAGAGGCCCCTTTCCGCGGGGAGCTGTTTTTT.